This T cell receptor (beta chain) was recorded in a study of human T cells and chemical hapten exposure (dated by TCRdb to the early 2020s). Turning to the overall study: For sensitization, 2% DPC in acetone was applied to an approximately 2 cm by approximately 2 cm area of upper inner arm skin. The patient cohort, mostly female, included alopecia areata with under or over 50% scalp involvement, alopecia totalis and alopecia universalis. Blood was sampled from patients pre-sensitization (week 0) and at 2, 6 and about 24 weeks after DPC sensitization. Throughout the study period of around 24 weeks, patients also received therapeutic DPC doses to the scalp every week. Patch tests used Finn chambers with 0.01% DPC on the upper back, scored after 6 days by International Contact Dermatitis Research Group standards. Libraries were pooled for sequencing, and per-sample TCR yields varied mainly because of small differences in library volumes within the pool. In alopecia patients, the study followed how the peripheral blood TCR repertoire changed in vivo over primary and secondary sensitization to diphenylcyclopropenone (DPC), a hapten. Blood for TCR sequencing was provided by twenty-nine alopecia patients at one to four time points (pre-sensitization, 2, 6 and 24 weeks). Broader findings and caveats from the paper: All patients had alopecia, a presumed autoimmune disease, so their immune response might differ from that of healthy individuals. Significantly more large CDR3 similarity clusters were formed by expanded TCRs than by pre-sensitization or healthy control sets, consistent with antigen-driven responses. After repeated subsampling, changes were observed in the strength of the expansion versus patch-test correlation and in the threshold at which the correlation became significant. The number of PT1 expanded TCRs positively correlated with patch test score, significant at thresholds 8, 16 and 32 but not 4. DPC sensitization did not change how many TCRs were above 1 in 1000 frequency, and no evidence was found of alterations in global repertoire structure.

Many counts were recorded for this clonotype. It has no known antigen specificity. No much larger clonotype is one base removed from it; base qualities were not supplied. Measured from the cysteine to the phenylalanine, the CDR3 is 22 residues long. This entry keeps only the CDR3 DNA: 66 bases, framed from base 1. V is pruned by 3 bases and J by 0 bases, leaving 18 bases of the junction without a gene match. The method behind the library was RACE. TCRdb lists the instrument as NextSeq 500. Library preparation attached unique molecular identifiers to individual cDNA molecules for quantitative, reproducible TCR counting. For every blood RNA sample, sequencing covered both the TCR alpha and TCR beta chains. The authors' pipeline ran thus. A median of approximately 96,000 TCRs per sample was observed, with a range of about 20,000 to 750,000. The Decombinator software suite was used to annotate the V, J and CDR3 of the TCR reads. Every sample was subsampled to the same number of TCRs (28,000) for the PS versus PT1 abundance plots. Expanded TCRs were defined as absent before sensitization and observed at least eight times at the 2-week time point. Starting from the raw public reads, TCRdb applied fastp trimming at Q25, assembled clones with MiXCR and retained in-frame beta chains. Under each unique CDR3 protein, matching rows form one entry showing the most common genes and DNA. These V and J calls derive from TCRdb rather than the authors' analysis. The sample profile shows 380,000 or so distinct CDR3 sequences; approximately 5% of them were found once. Together, the top ten hold 7% to 10% of the sample.

The time point label on this specimen signifies: pre-sensitization, week 0. Read against the paper, the sample's treatment or condition label means: therapeutic diphenylcyclopropenone sensitization with weekly scalp DPC. Blood at each patch-test visit was drawn before the patch test was applied. To be eligible, patients had to be aged 18 to 70, diagnosed with alopecia and judged suitable for DPC therapy, while pregnant patients were excluded. Total RNA was isolated from unfractionated whole blood collected in Tempus Blood RNA tubes. The material was whole blood, obtained in connection with sensitization to the hapten diphenylcyclopropenone (DPC). The chain is assembled from TRBV12-3 or TRBV12-4 and TRBJ1-6, with 9 central nucleotides matching TRBD1. The receptor comes from a young woman with alopecia areata. Some clones in this sample may be carry-over from other donors' samples. Read as DNA, the sequence is TGTGCCAGCAGTTTTGTCGTGATACAGGGGGCCAAGGGAAGCTCCTATAATTCACCCCTCCACTTT. It codes for CASSFVVIQGAKGSSYNSPLHF.